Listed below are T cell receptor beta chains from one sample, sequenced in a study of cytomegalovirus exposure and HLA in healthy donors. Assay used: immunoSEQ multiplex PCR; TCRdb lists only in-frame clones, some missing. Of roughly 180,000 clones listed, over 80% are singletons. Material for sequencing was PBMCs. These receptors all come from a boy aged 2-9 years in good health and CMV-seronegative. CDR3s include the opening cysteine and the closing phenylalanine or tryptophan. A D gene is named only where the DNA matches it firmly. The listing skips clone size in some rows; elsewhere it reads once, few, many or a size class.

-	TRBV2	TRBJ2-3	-	CASSSGLRVLTDTQYF	TGTGCCAGCAGTTCGGGACTCCGTGTCCTCACAGATACGCAGTATTTT
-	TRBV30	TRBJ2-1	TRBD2	CAWTSGGYEQLF	TGTGCCTGGACTAGCGGTGGGTATGAGCAGCTCTTC
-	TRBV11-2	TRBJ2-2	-	CASKSTTEESTGELFF	TGTGCCAGCAAGTCCACGACAGAGGAGTCCACCGGGGAGCTGTTTTTT
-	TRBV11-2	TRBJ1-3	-	CASSFATGSGNTIYF	TGTGCCAGCAGCTTTGCTACAGGCTCTGGAAACACCATATATTTT
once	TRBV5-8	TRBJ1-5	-	CASSSRGGSNQPQHF	TGTGCCAGCAGCTCACGGGGGGGGAGCAATCAGCCCCAGCATTTT
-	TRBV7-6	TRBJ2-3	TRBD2	CASSLFPGLAGGRTDTQYF	TGTGCCAGCAGCTTATTTCCAGGACTAGCGGGGGGACGCACAGATACGCAGTATTTT
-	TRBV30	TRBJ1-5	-	CAWSVGRQGNQPQHF	TGTGCCTGGAGTGTAGGCAGGCAAGGCAATCAGCCCCAGCATTTT
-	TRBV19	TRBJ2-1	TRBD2	CASSSGTSGRDEQFF	TGTGCCAGTAGTTCAGGGACTAGCGGGAGGGATGAGCAGTTCTTC
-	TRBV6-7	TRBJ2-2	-	CASSFRGQSPPKRKKNTGELFF	TGTGCCAGCAGTTTCAGGGGACAAAGCCCACCTAAGAGAAAAAAGAACACCGGGGAGCTGTTTTTT
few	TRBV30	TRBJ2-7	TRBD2	CAWSPGLTYEQYF	TGTGCCTGGAGCCCGGGACTAACCTACGAGCAGTACTTC
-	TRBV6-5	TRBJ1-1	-	CASSYSGRGRGAEAFF	TGTGCCAGCAGTTACTCGGGAAGGGGACGGGGGGCTGAAGCTTTCTTT
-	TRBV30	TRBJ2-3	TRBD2	CAWRGLVGPADTQYF	TGTGCCTGGAGGGGACTAGTGGGCCCCGCAGATACGCAGTATTTT
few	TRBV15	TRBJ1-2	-	CATSPKDSPSGGYTF	TGTGCCACCAGCCCAAAGGACAGTCCCTCCGGTGGCTACACCTTC
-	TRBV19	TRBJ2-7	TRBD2	CASSIASGASYEQYF	TGTGCCAGTAGTATCGCAAGCGGGGCCTCCTACGAGCAGTACTTC
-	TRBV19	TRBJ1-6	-	CASRGDNYNSPLHF	TGTGCCAGTAGGGGGGACAACTATAATTCACCCCTCCACTTT
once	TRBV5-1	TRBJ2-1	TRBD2	CASSNSGGENEQFF	TGCGCCAGCAGCAATAGCGGGGGGGAAAATGAGCAGTTCTTC
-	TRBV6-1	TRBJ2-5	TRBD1	CASSEWTGGYETQYF	TGTGCCAGCAGTGAATGGACAGGGGGTTACGAGACCCAGTACTTC
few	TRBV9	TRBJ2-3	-	CASSSDPGADTQYF	TGTGCCAGCAGCTCAGACCCGGGGGCAGATACGCAGTATTTT
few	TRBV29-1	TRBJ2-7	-	CSVLSGGGTEQYF	TGCAGCGTCCTATCGGGGGGCGGTACCGAGCAGTACTTC
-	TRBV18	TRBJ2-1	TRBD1	CASSPGTGYNEQFF	TGTGCCAGCTCACCGGGGACAGGGTACAATGAGCAGTTCTTC
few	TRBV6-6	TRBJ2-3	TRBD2	CASSVLAGGRTDTQYF	TGTGCCAGCAGCGTACTAGCGGGGGGACGCACAGATACGCAGTATTTT
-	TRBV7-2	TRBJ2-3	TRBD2	CASSSRRTSGKFATQYF	TGTGCCAGCAGCTCGAGAAGGACTAGCGGGAAGTTTGCTACGCAGTATTTT
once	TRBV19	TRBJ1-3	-	CASSIWGRVSGNTIYF	TGTGCCAGTAGTATATGGGGCAGGGTCTCCGGAAACACCATATATTTT
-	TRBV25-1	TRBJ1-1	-	CATTRGRGEEAFF	TGTGCCACGACGAGGGGGAGAGGGGAGGAAGCTTTCTTT
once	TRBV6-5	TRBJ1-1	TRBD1	CASRAHTGGNTEAFF	TGTGCCAGCAGAGCACACACAGGGGGGAACACTGAAGCTTTCTTT
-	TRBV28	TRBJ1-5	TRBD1	CASSLRPGRQGLGQPQHF	TGTGCCAGCAGTTTAAGACCTGGCCGACAGGGGCTTGGTCAGCCCCAGCATTTT
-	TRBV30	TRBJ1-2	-	CAWTTYGQYYGYTF	TGTGCCTGGACCACATATGGGCAGTATTATGGCTACACCTTC
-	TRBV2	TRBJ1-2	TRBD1	CASSESQGAEGYTF	TGTGCCAGCAGTGAAAGCCAGGGGGCGGAGGGCTACACCTTC
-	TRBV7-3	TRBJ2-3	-	CASSLMGGTGETDTQYF	TGTGCCAGCAGCTTAATGGGCGGGACGGGAGAAACAGATACGCAGTATTTT
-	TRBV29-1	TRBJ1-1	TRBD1	CSVGDRGNTEAFF	TGCAGCGTTGGAGACAGGGGAAACACTGAAGCTTTCTTT
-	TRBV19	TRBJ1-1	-	CASSMLYGNTEAFF	TGTGCCAGTAGTATGTTATACGGGAACACTGAAGCTTTCTTT